Following are 16 T cell receptor beta chains from one sample sequenced in a study of blood T cell repertoires in COVID-19. Sequencing was performed with immunoSEQ multiplex PCR; in TCRdb, only in-frame clones are kept and a portion is missing. The sample shows some 100,000 clones, about 89% of them seen only once. Sequencing was done on a sample of peripheral blood. The receptors shown here come from a man aged 60 to 69 with acute or convalescent COVID-19.

This clone was counted between two and nine times. The chain has TRBV6-5 and TRBJ1-2; D unclear. Germline V gene lookup returns CDR1 MNHEY and CDR2 SVGAGI. The CDR3 runs to 13 residues. Between the trimmed V and J ends, which lost 8 bases and 2 bases, there was a span of 12 bases. Written as DNA, the CDR3 is TGTGCCAGCGGCGGCCGGAGCAACTATGGCTACACCTTC. It yields the protein CASGGRSNYGYTF.

This clone was detected a few times. CDR3 sequence reads: CASSFRQGASYNEQFF. Written as DNA, the CDR3 is TGTGCCAGCAGCTTTAGACAGGGGGCGTCCTACAATGAGCAGTTCTTC. The rearrangement joins TRBV11-3 to TRBJ2-1; 10 nucleotides match TRBD1. This CDR3 is 16 amino acids long. Germline loops: CDR1 SGHNT, CDR2 YENEEA. The junction had 3 bases not matched to a gene; V was cut back by 3 bases and J by 1 base.

The chain recombines TRBV6-1 with TRBJ1-3; TRBD1 aligns across 7 bases. This CDR3 is 16 amino acids long. Trimming took 7 bases from V and 0 from J; bases not matched to a gene: 9. Germline CDR1 reads MNHNS; CDR2 reads SASEGT. CDR3 sequence reads: CASTEGDSLSGNTIYF. CDR3 sequence (DNA): TGTGCCAGCACTGAGGGGGACAGCCTCTCTGGAAACACCATATATTTT.

The rearrangement joins TRBV29-1 to TRBJ2-5, with 8 positions matching TRBD2. The germline V gene encodes CDR1 SQVTM and CDR2 ANQGSEA. The CDR3 is made up of 13 amino acids. J lost 2 bases, V lost 4 bases, and 3 bases had no gene match. The CDR3 region is CSVVTSGQETQYF. CDR3 DNA: TGCAGCGTTGTTACTAGCGGACAAGAGACCCAGTACTTC.

V usage is TRBV12-3 or TRBV12-4 and J usage is TRBJ1-5; D is uncertain. The CDR3 runs 13 residues. V lost 4 bases and J lost 5, with 9 bases in between. CDR3 residues: CASSYGWDQPQHF. The CDR3 DNA sequence: TGTGCCAGCAGTTACGGGTGGGATCAGCCCCAGCATTTT.

The gene calls are TRBV28 and TRBJ2-1, with 14 nucleotides matching TRBD2. Losses at the gene ends were 6 bases for V and 7 bases for J; bases not matched to a gene: 14. The CDR3 covers 18 residues. Germline-derived CDR1 and CDR2 are MDHEN and SYDVKM. The CDR3 here is CASRKTKTGTSGSNEQFF. CDR3 nucleotide sequence: TGTGCCAGCAGAAAGACCAAAACCGGGACTAGCGGGAGTAATGAGCAGTTCTTC.

The sample holds one count of this clone. The CDR3 loop reads CSVQQGSGQPQHF. The CDR3 DNA sequence: TGCAGCGTCCAACAGGGGTCGGGTCAGCCCCAGCATTTT. This chain links TRBV29-1 with TRBJ1-5; 7 nucleotides align to TRBD1. V gave up 6 bases and J gave up 6 bases; unmatched junction bases: 8. Looked up from germline, CDR1 is SQVTM and CDR2 is ANQGSEA. This CDR3 has 13 amino acids.

The chain uses TRBV27 and TRBJ1-1, with unresolved D. CDR1 and CDR2 (germline): MNHEY, SMNVEV (reference sequence). The CDR3 spans 13 residues. V was pared by 3 bases and J by 1 base, with 6 bases between. This CDR3 reads CASSFSQNTEAFF. CDR3 nucleotide sequence: TGTGCCAGCAGTTTCTCACAGAACACTGAAGCTTTCTTT.

J is TRBJ1-1 and V is TRBV10-3; D is perhaps TRBD1 (5 bases). The CDR3 contains 14 residues. CDR1 and CDR2 from the germline V gene are ENHRY and SYGVKD. The germline V and J ends were trimmed by 5 bases and 3 bases, with 13 bases remaining between them. The CDR3 nucleotides are TGTGCCATCAGTCCAGCGGGGGGACACACTGAAGCTTTCTTT. The encoded protein is CAISPAGGHTEAFF.

V usage is TRBV28 and J usage is TRBJ2-5, with 10 bases aligning to TRBD2. Per germline, CDR1 MDHEN and CDR2 SYDVKM. J lost 5 bases, V lost 6 bases, and 9 bases had no gene match. The CDR3 runs to 15 residues. The CDR3 is CASSGLAERRETQYF. For the CDR3, the DNA is TGTGCCAGCAGCGGACTAGCGGAAAGGAGGGAGACCCAGTACTTC. The whole variable domain, remainder taken from reference TRBV28 and TRBJ2-5, is DVKVTQSSRYLVKRTGEKVFLECVQDMDHENMFWYRQDPGLGLRLIYFSYDVKMKEKGDIPEGYSVSREKKERFSLILESASTNQTSMYLCASSGLAERRETQYFGPGTRLLVL.

This sequence joins TRBV20-1 and TRBJ1-1; D gene ambiguous. The CDR3 is 11 residues long. V lost 3 bases to trimming and J lost 5 bases, with 7 bases between them. Germline V CDR1 and CDR2: DFQATT, SNEGSKA (reference sequence). The CDR3 region has the DNA TGCAGTGCTAGTGAGGAGACTGAAGCTTTCTTT. Amino acid sequence: CSASEETEAFF.

The chain uses TRBV10-2 and TRBJ2-1; D might be TRBD1 (5 bases). Germline CDR1 and CDR2: WSHSY and SAAADI. This CDR3 spans 15 amino acids. The germline V and J ends were trimmed by 8 bases and 3 bases, with 17 bases remaining between them. Written as DNA, the CDR3 is TGCGCCAGCTCCCCCGGTGTCAGGGTCTACAATGAGCAGTTCTTC. Protein sequence: CASSPGVRVYNEQFF.

V is TRBV18 and J is TRBJ2-5, with D tentatively TRBD2 (6 bases). Germline V gene data show CDR1 as KGHSH and CDR2 as LQKENI. Trimming stripped 2 bases from V and 5 bases from J, with 9 bases between. The CDR3 consists of 13 residues. The CDR3 here is CASSPAGGETQYF. Written as DNA, the CDR3 is TGTGCCAGCTCACCAGCAGGAGGGGAGACCCAGTACTTC.

The V and J genes are TRBV6-5 and TRBJ2-7; TRBD1 matches at 10 bases. The CDR3 totals 13 residues. The trim removed 10 bases at V and 5 bases at J, leaving 8 bases unmatched. Germline CDR1 MNHEY, CDR2 SVGAGI. Written as DNA, the CDR3 is TGTGCCACCAATGGACAGGGGGGCAACGAGCAGTACTTC. It encodes CATNGQGGNEQYF.

This clone was seen once. This chain joins TRBV27 and TRBJ2-1, with a weak D call TRBD1 (5 bases). The CDR3 has 13 residues. The V gene lost 4 bases and the J gene lost 6 bases, with 10 bases spanning the gap. Germline-derived CDR1 and CDR2 are MNHEY and SMNVEV (reference sequence). The CDR3 loop is CASSYRQFNEQFF. DNA of the CDR3: TGTGCCAGCAGTTATCGACAGTTCAATGAGCAGTTCTTC.

The DNA of the CDR3 is TGTGCCAGCACCCCGTACAGGGCTGGCTACACCTTC. This translates into CASTPYRAGYTF. The V call is TRBV12-3 or TRBV12-4, the J call TRBJ1-2; the D gene is possibly TRBD1 (6 bases). V dropped 7 bases and J dropped 7 bases, with 13 bases sitting between them. The CDR3 loop spans 12 amino acids.